This T cell receptor beta chain came from a study of monozygotic twins with inflammatory bowel disease. During cDNA synthesis, UMIs that each contained a 6-nucleotide sample barcode were added by means of template switching. After re-calling the 5' RACE reads, TCRdb lists one entry per CDR3 protein, DNA absent. Here the sample table reports approximately 150,000 distinct CDR3 sequences. Germline V gives CDR1 SNHLY, CDR2 FYNNEI. This CDR3 has 19 residues. Each donor had approximately 2.5 ml of blood drawn. The specimen sequenced was blood. The clonotype comes from a human donor with ulcerative colitis or Crohn's disease, or a healthy co-twin of an affected twin (not recorded which). The V and J genes are TRBV2 and TRBJ1-2; TCRdb's D call, TRBD1, is unchecked because there is no DNA. The CDR3 here is CASSLTRPGQGRSNYGYTF.